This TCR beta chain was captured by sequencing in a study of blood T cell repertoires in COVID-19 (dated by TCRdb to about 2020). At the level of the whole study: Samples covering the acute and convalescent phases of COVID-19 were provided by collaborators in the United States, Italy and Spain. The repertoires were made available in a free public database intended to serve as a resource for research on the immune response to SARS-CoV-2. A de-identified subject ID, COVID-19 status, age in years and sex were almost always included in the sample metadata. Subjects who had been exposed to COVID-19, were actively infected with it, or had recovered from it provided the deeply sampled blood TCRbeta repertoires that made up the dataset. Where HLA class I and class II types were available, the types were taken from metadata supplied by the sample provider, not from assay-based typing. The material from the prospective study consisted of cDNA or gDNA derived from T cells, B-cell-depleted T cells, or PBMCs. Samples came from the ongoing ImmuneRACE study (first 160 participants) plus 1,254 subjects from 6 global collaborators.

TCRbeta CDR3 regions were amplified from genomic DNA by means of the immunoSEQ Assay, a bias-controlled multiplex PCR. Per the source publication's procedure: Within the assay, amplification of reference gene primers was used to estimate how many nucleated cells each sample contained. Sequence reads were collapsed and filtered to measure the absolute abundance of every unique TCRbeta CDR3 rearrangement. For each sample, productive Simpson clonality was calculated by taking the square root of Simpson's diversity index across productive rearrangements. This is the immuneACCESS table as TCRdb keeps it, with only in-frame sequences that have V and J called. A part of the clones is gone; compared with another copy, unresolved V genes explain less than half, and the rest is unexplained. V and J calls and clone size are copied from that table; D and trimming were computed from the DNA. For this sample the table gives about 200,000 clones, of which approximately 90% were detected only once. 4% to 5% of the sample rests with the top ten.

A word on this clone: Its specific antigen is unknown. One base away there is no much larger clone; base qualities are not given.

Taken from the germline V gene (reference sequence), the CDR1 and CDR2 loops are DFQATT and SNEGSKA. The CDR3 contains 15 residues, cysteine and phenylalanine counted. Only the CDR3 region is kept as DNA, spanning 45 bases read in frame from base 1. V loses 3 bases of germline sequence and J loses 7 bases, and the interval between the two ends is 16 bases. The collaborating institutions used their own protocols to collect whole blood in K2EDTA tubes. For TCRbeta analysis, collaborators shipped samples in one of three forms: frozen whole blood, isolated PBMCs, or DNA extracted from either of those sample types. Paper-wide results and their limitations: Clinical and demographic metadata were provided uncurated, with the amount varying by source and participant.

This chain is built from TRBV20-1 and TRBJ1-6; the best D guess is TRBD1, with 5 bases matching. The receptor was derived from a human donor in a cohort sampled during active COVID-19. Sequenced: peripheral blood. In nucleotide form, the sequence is TGCAGTGCTAGTGGTCCTCAGGGAGGAAATTCACCCCTCCACTTT. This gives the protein CSASGPQGGNSPLHF.